This T cell receptor beta chain was recovered during a study of graft-versus-host responses after intestinal transplantation. Background on the study: Multivisceral, liver-intestinal, or isolated intestinal transplants were performed in recipients. The whole recipient group had anti-thymocyte globulin induction followed by tacrolimus and steroids for approximately three years. Study observations and caveats: HvG clone declines early post-transplant were associated with peak circulating GvH levels. High graft-versus-host to host-versus-graft clonal ratios were seen in allografts of patients with graft-donor T cell macrochimerism.

This table comes from immunoSEQ multiplex PCR, and its TCRdb copy is limited to in-frame clones, with some not included. The data show nearly 95,000 clones, about 92% seen once. The CDR3 is made up of 15 amino acids. Per the germline V gene, CDR1 is MNHEY and CDR2 is SVGAGI. Trimming removed 0 bases from V and 5 bases from J; junction bases left unmatched: 3. A word on this clone: Its antigen is still unknown.

The sample here was unstimulated CD8+ T cells sorted from spleen or lymph node cells, taken before intestinal transplant. This TCR came from a human donor who received an intestinal transplant. V is TRBV6-5 and J is TRBJ2-1, with TRBD2 identical over 8 bases. In DNA form, the CDR3 reads TGTGCCAGCAGTTACTCTTCCGGGGGGGACAATGAGCAGTTCTTC. This gives the protein CASSYSSGGDNEQFF.